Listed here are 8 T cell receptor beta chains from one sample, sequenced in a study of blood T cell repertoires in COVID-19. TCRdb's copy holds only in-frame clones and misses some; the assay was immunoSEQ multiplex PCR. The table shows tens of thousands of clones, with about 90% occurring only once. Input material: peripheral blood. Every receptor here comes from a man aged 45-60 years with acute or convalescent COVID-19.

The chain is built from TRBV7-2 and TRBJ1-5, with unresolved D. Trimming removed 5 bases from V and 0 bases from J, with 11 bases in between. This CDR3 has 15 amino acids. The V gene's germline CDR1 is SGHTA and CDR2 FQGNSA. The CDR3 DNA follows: TGTGCCAGCAGCCGGGATGTAAATAGCAATCAGCCCCAGCATTTT. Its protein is CASSRDVNSNQPQHF.

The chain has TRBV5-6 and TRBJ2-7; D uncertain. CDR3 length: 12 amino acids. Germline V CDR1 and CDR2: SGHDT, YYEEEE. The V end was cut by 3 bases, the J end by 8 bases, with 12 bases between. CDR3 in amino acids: CASSSDRVKQYF. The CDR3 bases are TGTGCCAGCAGCTCCGACCGGGTTAAGCAGTACTTC.

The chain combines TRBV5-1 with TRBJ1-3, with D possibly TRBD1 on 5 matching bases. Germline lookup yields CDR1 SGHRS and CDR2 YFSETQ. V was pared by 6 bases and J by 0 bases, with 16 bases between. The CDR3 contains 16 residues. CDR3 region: CASTSGVSASGNTIYF. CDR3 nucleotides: TGCGCCAGCACCTCGGGGGTATCTGCCTCTGGAAACACCATATATTTT.

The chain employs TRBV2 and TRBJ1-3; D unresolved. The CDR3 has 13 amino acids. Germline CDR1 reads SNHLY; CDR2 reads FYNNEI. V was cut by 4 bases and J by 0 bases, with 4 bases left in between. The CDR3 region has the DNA TGTGCCAGCAGTGGCAGCTCTGGAAACACCATATATTTT. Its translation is CASSGSSGNTIYF. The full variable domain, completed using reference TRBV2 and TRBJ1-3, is EPEVTQTPSHQVTQMGQEVILRCVPISNHLYFYWYRQILGQKVEFLVSFYNNEISEKSEIFDDQFSVERPDGSNFTLKIRSTKLEDSAMYFCASSGSSGNTIYFGEGSWLTVV.

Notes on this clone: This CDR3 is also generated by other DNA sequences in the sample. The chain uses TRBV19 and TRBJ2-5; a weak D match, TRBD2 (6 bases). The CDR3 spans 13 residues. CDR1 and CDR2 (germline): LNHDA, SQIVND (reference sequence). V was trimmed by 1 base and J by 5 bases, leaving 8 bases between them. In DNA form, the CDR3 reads TGTGCCAGTAGTATAGCCCGGGAGGAGACCCAGTACTTC. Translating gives CASSIAREETQYF.

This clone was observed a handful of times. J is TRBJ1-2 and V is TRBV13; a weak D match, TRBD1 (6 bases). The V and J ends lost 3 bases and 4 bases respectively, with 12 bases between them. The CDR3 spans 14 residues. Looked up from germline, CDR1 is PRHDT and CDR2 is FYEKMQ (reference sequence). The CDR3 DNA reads TGTGCCAGCAGCTTTGAGGGGGGGTCCTATGGCTACACCTTC. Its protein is CASSFEGGSYGYTF.

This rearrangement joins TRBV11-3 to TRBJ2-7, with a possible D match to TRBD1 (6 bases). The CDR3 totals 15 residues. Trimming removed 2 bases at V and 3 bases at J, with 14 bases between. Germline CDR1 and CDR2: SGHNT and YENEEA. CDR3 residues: CASSLYRVPIYEQYF. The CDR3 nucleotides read TGTGCCAGCAGCTTATACAGGGTCCCAATCTACGAGCAGTACTTC. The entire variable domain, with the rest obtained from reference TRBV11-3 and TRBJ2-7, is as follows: EAGVVQSPRYKIIEKKQPVAFWCNPISGHNTLYWYLQNLGQGPELLIRYENEEAVDDSQLPKDRFSAERLKGVDSTLKIQPAELGDSAVYLCASSLYRVPIYEQYFGPGTRLTVT.

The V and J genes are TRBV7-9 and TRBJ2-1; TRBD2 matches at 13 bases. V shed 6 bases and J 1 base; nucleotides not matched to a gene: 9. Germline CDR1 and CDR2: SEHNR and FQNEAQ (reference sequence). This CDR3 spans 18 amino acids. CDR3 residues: CASSPTRTSGSSYNEQFF. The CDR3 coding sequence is TGTGCCAGCAGTCCGACTCGGACTAGCGGGAGTTCCTACAATGAGCAGTTCTTC.